This T cell receptor (beta chain) is drawn from a study of T cells in Graves' hyperthyroidism and ophthalmopathy. Study outcomes and limitations: With a median lead of 6.5 months before onset, the model predicted ophthalmopathy.

RNA transcripts were the template for amplifying TCR beta CDR3 regions. First-round RT-PCR with HTBI primers amplified the TCR CDR3 region. TCRdb re-called the multiplex PCR reads through MiXCR, storing one row per CDR3 protein. The data contain fewer than 350,000 distinct CDR3 sequences, around 18% of them singletons. Diagnoses were established using clinical symptoms, serum thyroxine and TRAb, thyroid ultrasound and orbital computed tomography. The table lists this clonotype with many counts. Its cognate antigen is unknown. The CDR3 loop spans 14 amino acids. The J segment lost 9 bases and the V segment lost 6 bases, leaving 6 bases of the junction unmatched. CDR1 is MNHEY, CDR2 SMNVEV, per germline (reference sequence).

This sequence joins TRBV27 and TRBJ2-3; 13 bases are shared with TRBD2. Sequencing was carried out using blood. This sequence was found in a woman aged 40 to 49 with Graves' ophthalmopathy. Here the CDR3 DNA reads TGTGCCAGCAGAGAGGGACTAGCGGGACTAACGCAGTATTTT. Protein: CASREGLAGLTQYF.